This T cell receptor (beta chain) emerged from a study of monozygotic twins with inflammatory bowel disease. Study-level findings and limits: Inverse Simpson values showed less TCRbeta diversity in IBD patients than in their healthy co-twins.

This CDR3 contains 16 residues. Germline V gene data show CDR1 as MDHEN and CDR2 as SYDVKM. Blood samples of approximately 2.4 ml were drawn from every donor. TCRdb re-called the 5' RACE reads and catalogs CDR3 proteins one per entry, DNA excluded. The sample totals fewer than 400,000 distinct CDR3 sequences. Details on this clonotype: The antigen remains undetermined.

This sequence originates from a human donor with ulcerative colitis or Crohn's disease, or a healthy co-twin of an affected twin (not recorded which). The chain is built from TRBV28 and TRBJ1-6; TCRdb's D gene call, TRBD1, goes unchecked for lack of DNA. The sequencing sample was made of blood. CDR3 residues: CASRPGQGIRSSPLHF.